This T cell receptor (beta chain) was identified in a study of Graves' ophthalmopathy and Graves' hyperthyroidism. Study-level background: The authors collected peripheral blood at initial diagnosis, before any treatment. Whole-study findings and limits: This model predicted ophthalmopathy progression (sensitivity around 71%, specificity 72% to 80%).

The CDR3 is 14 residues long. The V gene lost 10 bases and the J gene lost 1 base, with 16 bases spanning the gap. CDR1 MNHEY and CDR2 SVGAGI come from the germline V gene. This clonotype was found many times. Its specificity is unknown. Ineligible for inclusion were patients with other autoimmune diseases, uncontrolled infections, pregnancy or lactation. TCR beta CDR3 regions were amplified from RNA transcripts. A first-round RT-PCR used HTBI primers, followed by a second-round multiplex PCR. TCRdb called the multiplex PCR reads again in MiXCR, with one record for every CDR3 protein. Seen here are fewer than 350,000 distinct CDR3 sequences, roughly 16% observed once, and the top ten hold 12%.

The chain links TRBV6-5 to TRBJ1-1, with D perhaps matching TRBD1 (6 bases). The receptor was isolated from an adult man with Graves' ophthalmopathy. The sample taken for sequencing was peripheral blood. The CDR3 region is CATKHGTSNTEAFF. CDR3 nucleotide sequence: TGTGCCACAAAGCATGGGACATCGAACACTGAAGCTTTCTTT.